This TCR beta chain came from a study of blood T cell repertoires in COVID-19. Study details: Samples came from the United States, Italy and Spain, spanning acute and convalescent COVID-19.

Looked up from germline, CDR1 is SGHTA and CDR2 is FQGNSA. This CDR3 is 12 amino acids long. V lost 5 bases, J lost 7 bases, and 11 bases lay in between. In the original workflow: The assay estimated nucleated cells by amplifying reference gene primers. Some clones are missing from TCRdb's copy, which holds only in-frame ones; the method was immunoSEQ multiplex PCR. D and trimming come from the DNA, and the V and J calls and clone size come from that table. The data contain some 160,000 clones, around 84% of them singletons. The sequence came from a woman in her 50s with acute or convalescent COVID-19. The V gene is TRBV7-2, the J gene TRBJ2-5; D is uncertain. The source material was peripheral blood. In DNA, the CDR3 is TGTGCCAGCAGCCTAAATTTTCGGACCCAGTACTTC. Translated: CASSLNFRTQYF.